This entry is about one T cell receptor beta chain. This clone was seen at least ten times. The antigen it recognizes is unknown. Base qualities are not provided; no much larger clone lies one nucleotide away. This entry belongs to a study of control samples from healthy donors and cancer patients (TCRdb year 2020). The library relied on the immunoSEQ multiplex PCR assay. TCRdb obtained this table from immuneACCESS and retained in-frame rearrangements with V and J assigned. These tables miss some clones; where compared with another copy, unresolved V genes account for less than half of the shortfall, and the remainder is unexplained. This sample is represented by about 42,000 clones; approximately 82% of them were singletons. The ten largest clones take up around 50% of the sample. The CDR3 measures 14 amino acids from cysteine to phenylalanine. Just CDR3 DNA is preserved here, 42 bases in frame from base 1. The germline V and J ends show losses of 4 bases and 4 bases respectively, and no gene match explains 6 bases of the junction. The germline V gene yields SNHLY for CDR1 and FYNNEI for CDR2.

This receptor was taken from a man in his sixties in good health. Sequencing was performed on blood. The receptor chain draws on TRBV2 and TRBJ1-1; 7 nucleotides in the junction match TRBD1. Here the CDR3 is given as CASSVEGASTEAFF. The bases read TGTGCCAGCAGTGTAGAGGGGGCAAGCACTGAAGCTTTCTTT.